The present T cell receptor beta chain was sequenced within a study of cytomegalovirus exposure and HLA in healthy donors. Looking at the study overall: As an earlier analysis found, about 200 million T cells yielded about 100 million unique TCR beta sequences.

The CDR3 spans 16 residues. From germline, CDR1 is SGHRS and CDR2 YFSETQ. J gave up 4 bases and V 6 bases, and 7 bases lay outside the gene matches. PCR amplification relied on 60 Vbeta primers (plus 13 Jbeta primers). Repertoires were generated with immunoSEQ multiplex PCR, while TCRdb's copy carries only in-frame clones and drops some. The table records 110,000 or so clones, 65% to 85% of them present only once. V gene TRBV5-1 combines with J gene TRBJ2-2; 12 bases are shared with TRBD2. This sequence was found in a young woman in good health and CMV-seronegative. Sequencing was performed on PBMCs. The DNA of the CDR3 is TGCGCCAGCACTCTAGCGGGAGGGCTCGGCACCGGGGAGCTGTTTTTT. It yields the protein CASTLAGGLGTGELFF.